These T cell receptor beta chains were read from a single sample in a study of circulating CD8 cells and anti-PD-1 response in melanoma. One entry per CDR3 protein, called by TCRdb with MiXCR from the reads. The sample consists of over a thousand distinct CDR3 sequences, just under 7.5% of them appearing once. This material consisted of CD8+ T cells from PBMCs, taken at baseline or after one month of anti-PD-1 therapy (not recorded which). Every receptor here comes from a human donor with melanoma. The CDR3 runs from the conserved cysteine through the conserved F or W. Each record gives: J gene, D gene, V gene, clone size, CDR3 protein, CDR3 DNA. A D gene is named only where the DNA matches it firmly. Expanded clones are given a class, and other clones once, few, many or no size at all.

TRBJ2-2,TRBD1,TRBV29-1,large,CSVVGTGPGELFF,TGCAGCGTTGTTGGGACAGGGCCCGGGGAGCTGTTTTTT
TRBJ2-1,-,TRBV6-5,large,CASSYSNQGINNEQFF,TGTGCCAGCAGTTACTCTAATCAGGGGATCAACAATGAGCAGTTCTTC
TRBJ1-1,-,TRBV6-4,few,CASSEGENTEAFF,TGTGCCAGCAGTGAGGGGGAGAACACTGAAGCTTTCTTT
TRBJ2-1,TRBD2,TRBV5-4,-,CASRSSGTSYNEQFF,TGTGCCAGCAGGTCTAGCGGGACCTCCTACAATGAGCAGTTCTTC
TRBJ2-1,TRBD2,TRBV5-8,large,CASLETSGYNEQFF,TGTGCCAGCTTGGAGACTAGCGGCTACAATGAGCAGTTCTTC
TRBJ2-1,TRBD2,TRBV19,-,CASTPKGSGGARYNEQFF,TGTGCCAGTACCCCCAAAGGGTCGGGGGGAGCTAGGTACAATGAGCAGTTCTTC
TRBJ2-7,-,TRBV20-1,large,CSARALAYEQYF,TGCAGTGCTAGGGCCCTCGCCTACGAGCAGTACTTC
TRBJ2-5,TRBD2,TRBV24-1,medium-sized,CATSDFTSGSEETQYF,TGTGCCACCAGTGATTTCACTAGCGGCAGTGAAGAGACCCAGTACTTC
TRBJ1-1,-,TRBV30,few,CAWSGDSTEAFF,TGTGCCTGGAGTGGGGATAGCACTGAAGCTTTCTTT
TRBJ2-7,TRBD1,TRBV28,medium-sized,CASSDPPGQGSGEQYF,TGTGCCAGCAGCGACCCACCAGGACAGGGATCGGGCGAGCAGTACTTC
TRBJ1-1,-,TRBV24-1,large,CATSDSSGGGYTEAFF,TGTGCCACCAGTGACAGTTCCGGGGGGGGTTACACTGAAGCTTTCTTT
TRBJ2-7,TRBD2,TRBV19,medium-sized,CASSIDGRGAYEQYF,TGTGCCAGTAGTATAGACGGGAGGGGCGCCTACGAGCAGTACTTC
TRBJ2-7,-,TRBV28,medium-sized,CASESSGGRDEQYF,TGTGCCAGCGAGTCGTCGGGGGGCAGAGACGAGCAGTACTTC
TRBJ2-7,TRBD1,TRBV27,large,CASSWGQGPSYEQYF,TGTGCCAGCAGTTGGGGACAGGGACCCTCCTACGAGCAGTACTTC
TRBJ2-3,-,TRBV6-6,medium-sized,CASSISQVSTDTQYF,TGTGCCAGCAGTATATCACAGGTTAGCACAGATACGCAGTATTTT
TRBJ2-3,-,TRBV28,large,CASNLQGFTDTQYF,TGTGCCAGCAACCTCCAGGGGTTCACAGATACGCAGTATTTT
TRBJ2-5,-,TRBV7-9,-,CASSLGTGVGETQYF,TGTGCCAGCAGCTTAGGAACCGGGGTGGGCGAGACCCAGTACTTC
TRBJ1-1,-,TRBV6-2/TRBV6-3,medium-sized,CASSYSDWNSEAFF,TGTGCCAGCAGTTACTCGGATTGGAATTCTGAAGCTTTCTTT
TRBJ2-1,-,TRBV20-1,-,CSASEDWNDQSF,TGCAGTGCCTCGGAGGATTGGAATGATCAGTCCTTC
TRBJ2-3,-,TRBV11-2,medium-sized,CASSPPLGTDTQYF,TGTGCCAGCAGCCCTCCCTTGGGCACAGATACGCAGTATTTT
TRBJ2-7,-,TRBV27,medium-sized,CASSFGAGAEQYF,TGTGCCAGCAGTTTTGGGGCAGGGGCCGAGCAGTACTTC
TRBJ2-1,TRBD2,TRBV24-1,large,CAIASPSGRAGTYNEQFF,TGTGCCATCGCCTCGCCTAGCGGGAGGGCTGGGACCTACAATGAGCAGTTCTTC
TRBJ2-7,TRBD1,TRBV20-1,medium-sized,CSARDPDRGLSYEQYF,TGCAGTGCTAGAGACCCGGACAGGGGCCTATCCTACGAGCAGTACTTC
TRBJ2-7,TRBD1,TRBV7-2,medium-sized,CASSHRDRLYEQYF,TGTGCCAGCAGCCACCGGGACAGACTTTACGAGCAGTACTTC